Each of the 13 T cell receptor beta chains below was sequenced from the same sample in a study of cytomegalovirus exposure and HLA in healthy donors. Only in-frame clones appear in the TCRdb table, and some are missing; sequencing was by immunoSEQ multiplex PCR. The repertoire holds over 200,000 clones, with 85% to 90% as singletons. The sample taken for sequencing was PBMCs. All receptors come from a woman under 30 in good health and CMV-seronegative.

The genes are TRBV4-3 and TRBJ2-7; 10 bases line up with TRBD2. V shed 0 bases, J shed 2 bases, and the junction held 4 bases outside the gene matches. The CDR3 is made up of 16 amino acids. Germline-derived CDR1 and CDR2 are LGHNA and YSLEER. This chain's CDR3 is CASSQDLAGAAYEQYF. For the CDR3, the DNA is TGCGCCAGCAGCCAAGATCTAGCGGGAGCTGCCTACGAGCAGTACTTC.

The rearrangement joins TRBV15 to TRBJ2-3; D call uncertain. The CDR3 is made up of 14 amino acids. In germline, CDR1 is LNHNV, CDR2 YYDKDF (reference sequence). V shed 4 bases and J shed 2 bases, with 10 bases lying between them. This chain's CDR3 is CATSIGGDTDTQYF. The CDR3 DNA follows: TGTGCCACCAGCATAGGTGGAGACACAGATACGCAGTATTTT.

The rearrangement joins TRBV25-1 to TRBJ1-1, with D perhaps TRBD1 (5 bases). From germline, CDR1 is MGHDK and CDR2 SYGVNS. CDR3 length equals 13 residues. V was pared by 3 bases and J by 3 bases, with 8 bases between. The CDR3 nucleotides read TGTGCCAGCAGTGACCCACAGGACACTGAAGCTTTCTTT. Translating it yields CASSDPQDTEAFF.

This sequence joins TRBV5-4 and TRBJ1-2; the match to TRBD1 covers 8 bases. Germline loops: CDR1 SGHNT, CDR2 YYREEE (reference sequence). With 0 bases clipped from V and 5 bases from J, the junction kept 6 bases outside the gene matches. CDR3 length equals 15 residues. For the CDR3, the DNA is TGTGCCAGCAGCTTGGAGGGGGACAGGCGGTATGGCTACACCTTC. This gives the protein CASSLEGDRRYGYTF.

The chain couples TRBV28 to TRBJ1-1; possible D gene TRBD1, 5 bases. Germline V gives CDR1 MDHEN, CDR2 SYDVKM. V shed 7 bases and J shed 4 bases, with 16 bases lying between them. The CDR3 consists of 14 residues. In DNA form, the CDR3 reads TGTGCCAGCACCTGGGATCAGGGTCTCACTGAAGCTTTCTTT. The encoded protein is CASTWDQGLTEAFF.

The genes are TRBV7-2 and TRBJ2-6; 9 bases agree with TRBD1. The CDR3 runs to 16 residues. Unmatched junction bases numbered 6, after V lost 6 bases and J lost 3 bases. CDR1 and CDR2 from the germline V gene are SGHTA and FQGNSA. CDR3 sequence reads: CASRSGTGFGANVLTF. The CDR3, as DNA: TGTGCCAGCAGGTCCGGGACAGGGTTTGGGGCCAACGTCCTGACTTTC.

This chain connects TRBV4-2 to TRBJ2-7; 7 bases agree with TRBD1. The germline CDR1 and CDR2 sequences are LGHNA and YNFKEQ. The CDR3 runs to 19 residues. J lost 3 bases, V lost 4 bases, and 21 bases had no gene match. The CDR3 DNA follows: TGTGCCAGCAGCCCGCAGCCGGGACAGACTCTTACCGGAGGCTACGAGCAGTACTTC. Protein product: CASSPQPGQTLTGGYEQYF.

This chain joins TRBV9 and TRBJ2-1, with TRBD2 identical over 9 bases. The CDR3 is 14 residues long. Trimming at V came to 3 bases and at J to 9 bases, leaving 7 bases not matched to a gene. Germline V gives CDR1 SGDLS, CDR2 YYNGEE. As DNA, the CDR3 is TGTGCCAGCAGCGGTCCCCTGGGACTAGCTGAGCAGTTCTTC. It translates to CASSGPLGLAEQFF.

This clone was counted a single time. The genes are TRBV5-4 and TRBJ1-2; the match to TRBD1 covers 7 bases. Germline CDR1 is SGHNT and CDR2 is YYREEE (reference sequence). The CDR3 extends over 15 amino acids. The V segment lost 4 bases and the J segment 4 bases; nucleotides outside the gene matches: 10. DNA for the CDR3: TGTGCCAGCAGCCTTCCCTCGGGACAGCTCTATGGCTACACCTTC. Translated: CASSLPSGQLYGYTF.

The V call is TRBV27, the J call TRBJ2-1, with a weak D call TRBD2 (6 bases). Trimming took off 1 base at V and 2 bases at J, with 12 bases between the two ends. This CDR3 comprises 16 residues. Germline CDR1 MNHEY, CDR2 SMNVEV (reference sequence). The CDR3 DNA reads TGTGCCAGCAGTTTATACACGGGAGCCCCCTACAATGAGCAGTTCTTC. Its protein product is CASSLYTGAPYNEQFF.

This rearrangement joins TRBV6-1 to TRBJ2-2; 12 bases fit TRBD2. This CDR3 comprises 15 residues. V trimming: 6 bases; J trimming: 3 bases; junction bases outside the gene matches: 2. Germline V gene data show CDR1 as MNHNS and CDR2 as SASEGT. Here the CDR3 reads CASRTSGSYTGELFF. CDR3 nucleotide sequence: TGTGCCAGCAGGACTAGCGGGAGTTACACCGGGGAGCTGTTTTTT.

In its sample, this clone was seen once. The chain has TRBV15 and TRBJ1-4; 9 nucleotides agree with TRBD1. The CDR3 covers 16 residues. Unmatched junction bases numbered 5, after V lost 1 base and J lost 5 bases. CDR1 is LNHNV and CDR2 is YYDKDF in the germline V gene (reference sequence). The CDR3 bases are TGTGCCACCAGCAGAGGAGATGGGACAGGGAATGAAAAACTGTTTTTT. Amino acids: CATSRGDGTGNEKLFF.

The chain joins TRBV5-1 to TRBJ2-7; no clear D. Trimming shortened V by 0 bases and J by 7 bases, and 11 bases separated the two germline ends. CDR1 SGHRS and CDR2 YFSETQ come from the germline V gene. CDR3 size: 13 residues. In nucleotides, the CDR3 is TGCGCCAGCAGCTTGGCCGTTGGCGGAGAGCAGTACTTC. Protein product: CASSLAVGGEQYF. The full variable domain, completed using reference TRBV5-1 and TRBJ2-7, is KAGVTQTPRYLIKTRGQQVTLSCSPISGHRSVSWYQQTPGQGLQFLFEYFSETQRNKGNFPGRFSGRQFSNSRSEMNVSTLELGDSALYLCASSLAVGGEQYFGPGTRLTVT.